Below, 24 T cell receptor beta chains from the same sample are listed, as sequenced in a study of shared T cell receptors in the human thymus. Sequencing was performed with immunoSEQ multiplex PCR; in TCRdb, only in-frame clones are kept and a portion is missing. The repertoire consists of hundreds of thousands of clones, with around 87% occurring once and the leading ten covering 0.0094%. This sample also appeared in a second study, on human thymus T cells.

Sequenced: thymocytes. The receptors shown here come from a boy in the first two years of life with a congenital heart defect.

V is TRBV29-1 and J is TRBJ2-1; 11 bases align to TRBD2. The ends lost 2 bases at V and 9 bases at J; junction bases unmatched: 9. Germline V gene sequence: CDR1 SQVTM, CDR2 ANQGSEA. This CDR3 is 15 amino acids long. This chain's CDR3 is CSVEMTSGVPPEQFF. DNA for the CDR3: TGCAGCGTTGAAATGACTAGCGGGGTTCCGCCTGAGCAGTTCTTC.

This clone has only a few counts. The CDR3 DNA sequence: TGTGCCAGCAGTTTACTCAGAGGGGGCAGCGTTCGGTACAATGAGCAGTTCTTC. Its protein product is CASSLLRGGSVRYNEQFF. The chain couples TRBV28 to TRBJ2-1, with TRBD1 identical over 7 bases. V dropped 2 bases and J dropped 4; count of bases not matched to a gene: 14. Germline CDR1 is MDHEN and CDR2 is SYDVKM. The CDR3 spans 18 residues.

This chain links TRBV4-3 with TRBJ2-5, with a tentative D call TRBD2 (5 bases). The DNA end is a closer match to TRBJ2-7, so the J assignment may be wrong. This CDR3 has 18 residues. CDR1 is LGHNA, CDR2 YSLEER, per germline. DNA for the CDR3: TGCGCCAGCAGCCAAGATAGCCAACAACGGGGAAGCTCCTACGAGCAGTACTTC. Protein product: CASSQDSQQRGSSYEQYF.

There are a few counts of this clone. The chain recombines TRBV10-3 with TRBJ2-7, with TRBD2 identical over 11 bases. V was clipped by 7 bases and J by 2 bases; unmatched bases: 7. CDR1 and CDR2 from the germline V gene are ENHRY and SYGVKD. The CDR3 is made up of 15 amino acids. For the CDR3, the DNA is TGTGCCATCATTCAACTAGCGGGGGTAGCCTACGAGCAGTACTTC. Amino acids: CAIIQLAGVAYEQYF.

The chain combines TRBV7-9 with TRBJ2-1; D unclear. The CDR3 contains 14 residues. Germline CDR1 SEHNR, CDR2 FQNEAQ (reference sequence). V lost 5 bases and J lost 5, with 13 bases in between. The CDR3 loop reads CASSPRQADNEQFF. As DNA, the CDR3 is TGTGCCAGCAGCCCCCGCCAGGCCGACAATGAGCAGTTCTTC. The full variable domain, rest sourced from reference TRBV7-9 and TRBJ2-1, is DTGVSQNPRHKITKRGQNVTFRCDPISEHNRLYWYRQTLGQGPEFLTYFQNEAQLEKSRLLSDRFSAERPKGSFSTLEIQRTEQGDSAMYLCASSPRQADNEQFFGPGTRLTVL.

V and J are TRBV5-1 and TRBJ2-7; a possible D gene is TRBD2 (9 bases). The CDR3 is 20 amino acids. CDR1 is SGHRS and CDR2 is YFSETQ in the germline V gene. V was shortened by 4 bases and J by 0 bases, with 29 bases between the two germline ends. CDR3 coding DNA: TGCGCCAGCAGCCCCCTTGCGGGCAGGGGGCGGGGGGGGAACTCCTACGAGCAGTACTTC. As protein: CASSPLAGRGRGGNSYEQYF.

The chain uses TRBV28 and TRBJ2-3, with D possibly matching TRBD2 (6 bases). This CDR3 has 15 amino acids. The germline V gene encodes CDR1 MDHEN and CDR2 SYDVKM. V shed 7 bases and J shed 4 bases, with 18 bases lying between them. Here the CDR3 DNA reads TGTGCCAGCAACCCCGCGGGGTTGGTGGCAGATACGCAGTATTTT. Its translation is CASNPAGLVADTQYF. Supplemented by reference TRBV28 and TRBJ2-3, the full variable domain reads DVKVTQSSRYLVKRTGEKVFLECVQDMDHENMFWYRQDPGLGLRLIYFSYDVKMKEKGDIPEGYSVSREKKERFSLILESASTNQTSMYLCASNPAGLVADTQYFGPGTRLTVL.

The genes are TRBV6-5 and TRBJ2-7; 8 bases agree with TRBD2. The CDR3 extends over 16 amino acids. The germline V gene has CDR1 MNHEY and CDR2 SVGAGI. The ends lost 2 bases at V and 3 bases at J; junction bases unmatched: 9. The chain's CDR3 is CASSYNRTSRDYEQYF. CDR3 DNA sequence: TGTGCCAGCAGTTACAATCGGACTAGCAGAGACTACGAGCAGTACTTC.

CDR3 DNA: TGTGCCAGCAGCTTAGGGGGGGAGGGCTATAATTCACCCCTCCACTTT. Amino acid sequence: CASSLGGEGYNSPLHF. This sequence joins TRBV7-6 and TRBJ1-6, with D perhaps TRBD1 (5 bases). Germline V gives CDR1 SGHVS, CDR2 FNYEAQ. The CDR3 has 16 residues. V was clipped by 1 base and J by 3 bases, with 10 bases between them.

The gene calls are TRBV18 and TRBJ1-5; tentative D call: TRBD1 (6 bases). V was pared by 5 bases and J by 4 bases, with 18 bases between. This CDR3 comprises 16 residues. CDR1 is KGHSH and CDR2 is LQKENI in the germline V gene. Here the CDR3 DNA reads TGTGCCAGCTCATCCCCCCTCGACAGGCCAAATCAGCCCCAGCATTTT. Translation gives CASSSPLDRPNQPQHF. Complete variable domain (other parts from reference TRBV18 and TRBJ1-5): NAGVMQNPRHLVRRRGQEARLRCSPMKGHSHVYWYRQLPEEGLKFMVYLQKENIIDESGMPKERFSAEFPKEGPSILRIQQVVRGDSAAYFCASSSPLDRPNQPQHFGDGTRLSIL.

This sequence joins TRBV7-2 and TRBJ2-7, with 10 positions matching TRBD2. V lost 7 bases and J lost 4; bases outside the gene matches: 10. The CDR3 is made up of 15 amino acids. Germline CDR1 and CDR2: SGHTA and FQGNSA. The CDR3: CASTKTASGGYEQYF. CDR3 DNA sequence: TGTGCCAGCACCAAAACTGCTAGCGGGGGTTACGAGCAGTACTTC.

V usage is TRBV19 and J usage is TRBJ1-1, with 8 bases matching TRBD1. The CDR3 is 14 amino acids. The germline V gene encodes CDR1 LNHDA and CDR2 SQIVND (reference sequence). Trimming at V came to 10 bases and at J to 6 bases, leaving 13 bases not matched to a gene. In DNA form, the CDR3 reads TGTGCCACTGGTCGACAGGGGAAAGTACCTGAAGCTTTCTTT. Translation gives CATGRQGKVPEAFF.

V and J are TRBV6-5 and TRBJ2-7; 8 bases match TRBD2. With 0 bases clipped from V and 6 bases from J, the junction kept 7 bases outside the gene matches. The CDR3 is made up of 15 amino acids. Germline V lookup: CDR1 MNHEY, CDR2 SVGAGI. The CDR3 spells CASSYSRAGGPEQYF. The CDR3 DNA follows: TGTGCCAGCAGTTACTCGAGGGCGGGGGGCCCCGAGCAGTACTTC.

This chain links TRBV15 with TRBJ2-5; 11 nucleotides agree with TRBD2. Germline CDR1 reads LNHNV; CDR2 reads YYDKDF (reference sequence). V dropped 0 bases and J dropped 3; count of bases not matched to a gene: 6. The CDR3 extends over 17 amino acids. The CDR3 bases are TGTGCCACCAGCAGAGACCCCGAGACTAGCGGGAAAGAGACCCAGTACTTC. Its translation: CATSRDPETSGKETQYF.

The genes are TRBV9 and TRBJ2-3, with 8 bases aligning to TRBD2. The CDR3 sequence is 15 residues long. Losses at the gene ends were 0 bases for V and 2 bases for J; bases not matched to a gene: 2. Germline values: CDR1 SGDLS, CDR2 YYNGEE. The CDR3 sequence: CASSVAAGATDTQYF. CDR3 nucleotide sequence: TGTGCCAGCAGCGTAGCAGCGGGAGCCACAGATACGCAGTATTTT.

The genes are TRBV19 and TRBJ1-3; D is uncertain. The CDR3 is 15 amino acids. The V end lost 7 bases, the J end lost 0 bases, and 13 bases lay between the germline ends. Germline-derived CDR1 and CDR2 are LNHDA and SQIVND (reference sequence). The chain's CDR3 is CASKWTRSSGNTIYF. As DNA, the CDR3 is TGTGCCAGTAAATGGACTCGGAGCTCTGGAAACACCATATATTTT.

This clone was found once. The CDR3 sequence: CASSQEWTGVHEQYF. The CDR3 DNA follows: TGCGCCAGCAGCCAAGAGTGGACAGGGGTCCACGAGCAGTACTTC. This sequence joins TRBV4-1 and TRBJ2-7, with 9 bases aligning to TRBD1. The CDR3 runs 15 residues. Germline V gene data show CDR1 as MGHRA and CDR2 as YSYEKL. With 0 bases clipped from V and 5 bases from J, the junction kept 5 bases outside the gene matches.

This clone occurred once. V usage is TRBV7-9 and J usage is TRBJ2-5; no clear D. The germline V gene encodes CDR1 SEHNR and CDR2 FQNEAQ (reference sequence). V was cut by 3 bases and J by 1 base, with 9 bases left in between. The CDR3 loop spans 14 amino acids. CDR3 sequence: CASSFLRGQETQYF. In DNA, the CDR3 is TGTGCCAGCAGCTTCCTTCGAGGCCAAGAGACCCAGTACTTC.

The chain couples TRBV2 to TRBJ1-4, with 10 bases that match TRBD1. The CDR3 runs to 17 residues. Germline V CDR1 and CDR2: SNHLY, FYNNEI. V lost 5 bases, J lost 8 bases, and 14 bases stayed unmatched. Written as DNA, the CDR3 is TGTGCCAGCAGTTCCGGGACAGGGGCTTTACGGTCCGAAAAACTGTTTTTT. Amino acid sequence: CASSSGTGALRSEKLFF.

J is TRBJ2-2 and V is TRBV11-3; weak D call: TRBD2 (5 bases). The CDR3 spans 14 residues. CDR1 and CDR2 (germline): SGHNT, YENEEA. V shed 11 bases and J shed 5 bases, with 18 bases lying between them. The CDR3 is CASSEDPRTGELFF. CDR3 DNA sequence: TGTGCCTCCTCGGAGGACCCGAGGACCGGGGAGCTGTTTTTT.

The chain uses TRBV7-2 and TRBJ1-6; 8 nucleotides agree with TRBD1. This CDR3 has 16 residues. The germline CDR1 and CDR2 sequences are SGHTA and FQGNSA. V lost 4 bases to trimming and J lost 7 bases; unmatched junction nucleotides: 9. In DNA, the CDR3 is TGTGCCAGCAGCTCTATGACAGGGGACACGAATTCACCCCTCCACTTT. This gives the protein CASSSMTGDTNSPLHF.

DNA of the CDR3: TGCGCCAGCAGCCCGACGGGGTCTAATGAAAAACTGTTTTTT. This encodes CASSPTGSNEKLFF. V is TRBV4-3 and J is TRBJ1-4; D unclear. The CDR3 covers 14 residues. Trimming took 4 bases from V and 3 from J, leaving 9 bases between them. Germline loops: CDR1 LGHNA, CDR2 YSLEER.

In this sample, this clone turned up once. The chain has TRBV7-9 and TRBJ2-4; unclear D gene. This CDR3 is 15 amino acids long. Trimming cost V 5 bases and J 0 bases, with 11 bases left between them. Germline lookup yields CDR1 SEHNR and CDR2 FQNEAQ (reference sequence). CDR3 coding DNA: TGTGCCAGCAGCCGCAACTATCCAGCCAAAAACATTCAGTACTTC. Translated, it gives CASSRNYPAKNIQYF.

The chain carries TRBV4-3 and TRBJ2-1; D is uncertain. CDR3 size: 17 residues. V was trimmed by 0 bases and J by 5 bases, leaving 17 bases between them. Germline V CDR1 and CDR2: LGHNA, YSLEER. CDR3: CASSQEGPVYEDNEQFF. CDR3 coding DNA: TGCGCCAGCAGCCAAGAGGGTCCAGTTTATGAGGACAATGAGCAGTTCTTC.